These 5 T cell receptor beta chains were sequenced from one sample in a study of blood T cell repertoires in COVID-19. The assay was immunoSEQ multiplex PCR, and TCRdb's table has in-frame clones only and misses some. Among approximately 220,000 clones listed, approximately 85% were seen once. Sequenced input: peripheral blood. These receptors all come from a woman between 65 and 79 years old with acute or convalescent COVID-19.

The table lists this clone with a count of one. The CDR3 reads CASSQDDRYTEAFF. In DNA form, the CDR3 reads TGCGCCAGCAGCCAAGATGACAGGTACACTGAAGCTTTCTTT. V gene TRBV4-1 combines with J gene TRBJ1-1; a possible D gene is TRBD1 (6 bases). The CDR3 loop spans 14 amino acids. In germline, CDR1 is MGHRA, CDR2 YSYEKL. Trimming removed 0 bases at V and 3 bases at J, with 8 bases between.

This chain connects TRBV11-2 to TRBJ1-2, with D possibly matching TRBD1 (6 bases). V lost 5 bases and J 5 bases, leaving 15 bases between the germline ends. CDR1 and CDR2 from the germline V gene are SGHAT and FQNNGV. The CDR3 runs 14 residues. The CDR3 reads CASSPLARGYGYTF. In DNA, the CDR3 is TGTGCCAGCAGCCCGTTAGCCAGGGGATATGGCTACACCTTC.

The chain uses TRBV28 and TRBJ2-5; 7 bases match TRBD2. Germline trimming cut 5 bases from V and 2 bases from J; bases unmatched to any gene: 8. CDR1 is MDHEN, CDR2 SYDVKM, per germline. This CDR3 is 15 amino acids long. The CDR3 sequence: CASSVPAGPQETQYF. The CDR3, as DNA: TGTGCCAGCAGTGTTCCAGCGGGGCCTCAAGAGACCCAGTACTTC.

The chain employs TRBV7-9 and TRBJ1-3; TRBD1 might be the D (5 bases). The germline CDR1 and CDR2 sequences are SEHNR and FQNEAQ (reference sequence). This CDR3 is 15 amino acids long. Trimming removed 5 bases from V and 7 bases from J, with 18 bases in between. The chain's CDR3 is CASSPTQGARNTIYF. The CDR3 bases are TGTGCCAGCAGCCCAACGCAGGGTGCGCGGAACACCATATATTTT.

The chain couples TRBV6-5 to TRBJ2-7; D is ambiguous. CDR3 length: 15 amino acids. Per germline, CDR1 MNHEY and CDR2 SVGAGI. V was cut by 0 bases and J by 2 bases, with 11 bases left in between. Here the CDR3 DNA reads TGTGCCAGCAGTTACTCGCCCCAGGTAACCTACGAGCAGTACTTC. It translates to CASSYSPQVTYEQYF.